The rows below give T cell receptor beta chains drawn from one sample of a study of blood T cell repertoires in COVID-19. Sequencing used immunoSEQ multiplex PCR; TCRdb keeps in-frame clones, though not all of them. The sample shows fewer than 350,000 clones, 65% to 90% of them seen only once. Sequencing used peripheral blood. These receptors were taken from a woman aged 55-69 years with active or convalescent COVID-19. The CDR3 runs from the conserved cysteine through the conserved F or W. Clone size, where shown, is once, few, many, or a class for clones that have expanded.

cdr3_aa: CASSSTERGTGGYTF
clone_size: NA
j_call: TRBJ1-2
v_call: TRBV19

cdr3_aa: CASSLTGNYEQYF
clone_size: NA
j_call: TRBJ2-7
v_call: TRBV27

cdr3_aa: CASTRREGNQPQHF
clone_size: NA
j_call: TRBJ1-5
v_call: TRBV7-8

cdr3_aa: CASSPSQGSNQPQHF
clone_size: NA
j_call: TRBJ1-5
v_call: TRBV2

cdr3_aa: CASSVAGNSPEAFF
clone_size: NA
j_call: TRBJ1-1
v_call: TRBV9

cdr3_aa: CASSAFNRGGNEKLFF
clone_size: NA
j_call: TRBJ1-4
v_call: TRBV6-1

cdr3_aa: CASSQESGALYGYTF
clone_size: NA
j_call: TRBJ1-2
v_call: TRBV4-1

cdr3_aa: CASSFDRDTEAFF
clone_size: NA
j_call: TRBJ1-1
v_call: TRBV11-3

cdr3_aa: CASSLSRGVSNQPQHF
clone_size: NA
j_call: TRBJ1-5
v_call: TRBV27

cdr3_aa: CASSSGLAADTQYF
clone_size: NA
j_call: TRBJ2-3
v_call: TRBV27

cdr3_aa: CAWSFSVGDEKLFF
clone_size: NA
j_call: TRBJ1-4
v_call: TRBV30

cdr3_aa: CASSLTKIAGGNTGELFF
clone_size: NA
j_call: TRBJ2-2
v_call: TRBV7-3

cdr3_aa: CASSYSPPGVEETQYF
clone_size: NA
j_call: TRBJ2-5
v_call: TRBV6-5

cdr3_aa: CASSQGIREGGKLFF
clone_size: NA
j_call: TRBJ1-4
v_call: TRBV4-1

cdr3_aa: CASSPRWSTDTQYF
clone_size: NA
j_call: TRBJ2-3
v_call: TRBV7-8

cdr3_aa: CATRGPGDEKLFF
clone_size: NA
j_call: TRBJ1-4
v_call: TRBV15

cdr3_aa: CASSLDRDSEAFF
clone_size: NA
j_call: TRBJ1-1
v_call: TRBV11-2

cdr3_aa: CASSVEAGTYNSPLHF
clone_size: NA
j_call: TRBJ1-6
v_call: TRBV9

cdr3_aa: CASSSYRSGYEQYF
clone_size: NA
j_call: TRBJ2-7
v_call: TRBV7-2

cdr3_aa: CARAGGFSYEQYF
clone_size: NA
j_call: TRBJ2-7
v_call: TRBV21-1

cdr3_aa: CASSPRQGGTGELFF
clone_size: NA
j_call: TRBJ2-2
v_call: TRBV27

cdr3_aa: CASSQGNRDQPQHF
clone_size: NA
j_call: TRBJ1-5
v_call: TRBV19

cdr3_aa: CASSLASAGAGDTQYF
clone_size: NA
j_call: TRBJ2-3
v_call: TRBV7-3

cdr3_aa: CASSLQGAGYGYTF
clone_size: NA
j_call: TRBJ1-2
v_call: TRBV5-6

cdr3_aa: CASGDIYNSPLHF
clone_size: few
j_call: TRBJ1-6
v_call: TRBV27

cdr3_aa: CASSERGGGTEAFF
clone_size: NA
j_call: TRBJ1-1
v_call: TRBV2

cdr3_aa: CASSLGGVTEAFF
clone_size: NA
j_call: TRBJ1-1
v_call: TRBV28

cdr3_aa: CASSYPFAGGAYGYTF
clone_size: NA
j_call: TRBJ1-2
v_call: TRBV6-5

cdr3_aa: CASSGRGGSTDTQYF
clone_size: NA
j_call: TRBJ2-3
v_call: TRBV7-2

cdr3_aa: CASSLESGQGGYEQYF
clone_size: NA
j_call: TRBJ2-7
v_call: TRBV7-8

cdr3_aa: CASSQDLPGELFF
clone_size: NA
j_call: TRBJ2-2
v_call: TRBV4-3

cdr3_aa: CACDRGWNTEAFF
clone_size: NA
j_call: TRBJ1-1
v_call: TRBV30

cdr3_aa: CASSVVALNTEAFF
clone_size: NA
j_call: TRBJ1-1
v_call: TRBV2

cdr3_aa: CSASPPAEGNQPQHF
clone_size: NA
j_call: TRBJ1-5
v_call: TRBV20-1

cdr3_aa: CASSQDPRTGPINEQFF
clone_size: NA
j_call: TRBJ2-1
v_call: TRBV4-1

cdr3_aa: CASSYKLGDTEAFF
clone_size: few
j_call: TRBJ1-1
v_call: TRBV6-2/TRBV6-3

cdr3_aa: CASSLGGTSGGYEQFF
clone_size: once
j_call: TRBJ2-1
v_call: TRBV11-2

cdr3_aa: CASSEVSGSAGEAFF
clone_size: NA
j_call: TRBJ1-1
v_call: TRBV2

cdr3_aa: CASSVRGVKSNQPQHF
clone_size: once
j_call: TRBJ1-5
v_call: TRBV2

cdr3_aa: CASSHSTEAFF
clone_size: NA
j_call: TRBJ1-1
v_call: TRBV7-8